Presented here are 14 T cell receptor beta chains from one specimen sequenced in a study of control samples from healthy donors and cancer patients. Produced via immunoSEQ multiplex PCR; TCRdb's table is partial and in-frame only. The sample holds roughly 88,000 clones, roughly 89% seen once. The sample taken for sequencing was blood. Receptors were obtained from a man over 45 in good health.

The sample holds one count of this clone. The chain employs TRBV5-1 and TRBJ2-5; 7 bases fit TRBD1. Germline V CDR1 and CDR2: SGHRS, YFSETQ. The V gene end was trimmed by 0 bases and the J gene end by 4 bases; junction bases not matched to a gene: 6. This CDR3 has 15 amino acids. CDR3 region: CASSLVPGQSETQYF. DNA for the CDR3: TGCGCCAGCAGCTTGGTACCGGGACAGTCAGAGACCCAGTACTTC.

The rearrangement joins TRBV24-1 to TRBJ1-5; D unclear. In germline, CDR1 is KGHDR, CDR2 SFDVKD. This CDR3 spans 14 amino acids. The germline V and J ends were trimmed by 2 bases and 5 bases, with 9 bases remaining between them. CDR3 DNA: TGTGCCACCAGTGATTCGATCGTTTATCAGCCCCAGCATTTT. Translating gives CATSDSIVYQPQHF.

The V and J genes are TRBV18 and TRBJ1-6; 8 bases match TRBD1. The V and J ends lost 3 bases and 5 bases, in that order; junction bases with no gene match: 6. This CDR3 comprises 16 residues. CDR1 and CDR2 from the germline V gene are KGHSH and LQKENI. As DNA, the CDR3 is TGTGCCAGCTCACCTCTAGGACAGGGAGATAATTCACCCCTCCACTTT. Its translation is CASSPLGQGDNSPLHF.

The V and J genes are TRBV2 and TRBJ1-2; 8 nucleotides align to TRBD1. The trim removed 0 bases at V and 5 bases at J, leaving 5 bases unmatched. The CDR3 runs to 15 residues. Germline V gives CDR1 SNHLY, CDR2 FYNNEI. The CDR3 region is CASSEALRTGYGYTF. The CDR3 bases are TGTGCCAGCAGTGAAGCGCTTAGGACAGGGTATGGCTACACCTTC.

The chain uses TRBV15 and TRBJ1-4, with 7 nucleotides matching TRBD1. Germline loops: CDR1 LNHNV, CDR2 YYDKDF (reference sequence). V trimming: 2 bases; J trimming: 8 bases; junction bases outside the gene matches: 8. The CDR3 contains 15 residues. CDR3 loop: CATSRRGPGEEKLFF. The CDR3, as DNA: TGTGCCACCAGCAGAAGGGGGCCCGGCGAGGAAAAACTGTTTTTT.

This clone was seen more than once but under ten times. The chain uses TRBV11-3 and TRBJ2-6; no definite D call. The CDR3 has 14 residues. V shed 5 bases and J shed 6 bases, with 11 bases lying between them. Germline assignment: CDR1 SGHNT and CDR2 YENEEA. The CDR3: CASSGEGAANVLTF. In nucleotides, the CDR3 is TGTGCCAGCAGCGGAGAAGGTGCGGCCAACGTCCTGACTTTC.

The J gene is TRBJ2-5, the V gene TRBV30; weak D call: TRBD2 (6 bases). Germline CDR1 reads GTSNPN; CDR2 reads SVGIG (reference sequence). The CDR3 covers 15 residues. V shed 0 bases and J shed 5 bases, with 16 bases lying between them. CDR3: CAWSVGVGGTETQYF. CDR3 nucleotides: TGTGCCTGGAGTGTAGGGGTGGGGGGAACGGAGACCCAGTACTTC. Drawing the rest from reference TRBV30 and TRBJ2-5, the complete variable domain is SQTIHQWPATLVQPVGSPLSLECTVEGTSNPNLYWYRQAAGRGLQLLFYSVGIGQISSEVPQNLSASRPQDRQFILSSKKLLLSDSGFYLCAWSVGVGGTETQYFGPGTRLLVL.

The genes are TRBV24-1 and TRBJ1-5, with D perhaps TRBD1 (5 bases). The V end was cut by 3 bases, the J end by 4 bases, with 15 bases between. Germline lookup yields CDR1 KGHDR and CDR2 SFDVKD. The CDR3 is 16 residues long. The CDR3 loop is CATSDHTGGKNQPQHF. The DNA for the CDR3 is TGTGCCACCAGTGATCATACCGGGGGTAAAAATCAGCCCCAGCATTTT.

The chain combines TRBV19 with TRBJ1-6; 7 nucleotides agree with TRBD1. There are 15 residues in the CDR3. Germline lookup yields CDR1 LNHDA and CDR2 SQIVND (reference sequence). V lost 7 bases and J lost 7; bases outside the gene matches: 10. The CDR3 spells CASNPIDRANSPLHF. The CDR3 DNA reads TGTGCCAGTAATCCGATCGACAGGGCAAATTCACCCCTCCACTTT.

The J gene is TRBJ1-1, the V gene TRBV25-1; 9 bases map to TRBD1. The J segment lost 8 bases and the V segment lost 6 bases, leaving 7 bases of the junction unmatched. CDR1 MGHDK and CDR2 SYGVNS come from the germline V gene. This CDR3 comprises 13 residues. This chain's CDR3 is CASRKPGTGEAFF. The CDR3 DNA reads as TGTGCCAGCAGAAAGCCCGGGACAGGGGAAGCTTTCTTT.

The CDR3 nucleotides read TGTGCCAGCAGCCCGGACGGGTACTCCACTGAAGCTTTCTTT. This translates into CASSPDGYSTEAFF. The rearrangement joins TRBV7-9 to TRBJ1-1; D gene uncertain. V dropped 5 bases and J dropped 4 bases, with 14 bases sitting between them. CDR3 size: 14 residues. Germline CDR1 reads SEHNR; CDR2 reads FQNEAQ (reference sequence).

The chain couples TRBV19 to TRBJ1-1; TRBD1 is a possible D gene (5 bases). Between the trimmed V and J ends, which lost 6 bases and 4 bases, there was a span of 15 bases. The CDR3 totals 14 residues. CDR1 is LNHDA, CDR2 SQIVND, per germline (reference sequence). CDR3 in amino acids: CASSRVGVGTEAFF. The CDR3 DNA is TGTGCCAGTAGCCGAGTAGGGGTCGGCACTGAAGCTTTCTTT.

The CDR3 loop is CASSRNTGFPVLTF. CDR3 nucleotide sequence: TGTGCCAGCAGCCGGAACACAGGGTTTCCCGTCCTGACTTTC. The rearrangement joins TRBV7-2 to TRBJ2-6; tentatively, D is TRBD1 (6 bases). The V gene lost 5 bases and the J gene lost 12 bases, with 17 bases spanning the gap. The CDR3 extends over 14 amino acids. Germline V CDR1 and CDR2: SGHTA, FQGNSA.

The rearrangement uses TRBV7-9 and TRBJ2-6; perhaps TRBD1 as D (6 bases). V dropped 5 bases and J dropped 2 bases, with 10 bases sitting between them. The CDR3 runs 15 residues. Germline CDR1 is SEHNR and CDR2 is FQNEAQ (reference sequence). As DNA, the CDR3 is TGTGCCAGCAGCCCACGACAGGCTGGGGCCAACGTCCTGACTTTC. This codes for CASSPRQAGANVLTF.